This TCR beta chain was obtained from a study of OX40 agonist ivuxolimab in advanced cancers. Regarding the study as a whole: Dose levels from 0.1 to 3.0 mg/kg saw CD4+ and CD8+ blood T cells expand clonally by week 6.

For this clone: Its antigen is currently unknown.

Clones were read by immunoSEQ multiplex PCR, and TCRdb kept only the in-frame ones, dropping some. Here the sample spans 30,000 or so clones, 90% being singletons. Trimming left V 2 bases short and J 2 bases short, with 12 bases between. The CDR3 loop spans 16 amino acids. The V gene's germline CDR1 is LGHNA and CDR2 YSLEER. This sample comprised CD4+ or CD8+ T cells sorted from blood, obtained in a trial of the OX40 agonist ivuxolimab. The rearrangement links TRBV4-3 to TRBJ2-2, with D possibly matching TRBD2 (7 bases). This sequence originates from an adult with an advanced solid tumor such as melanoma, head and neck, liver or kidney cancer. CDR3 in DNA: TGCGCCAGCAGCCAACTAAGCGGGACAAACACCGGGGAGCTGTTTTTT. Translated: CASSQLSGTNTGELFF.